The entry below gives a single T cell receptor (beta chain) sequence along with its context. Its specificity is unknown. Positive CCR7 selection of CD45RO-negative cells yielded the naive CD8 cells, and terminally differentiated effector memory CD45RA+ cells were excluded. These data come from a study of shared clonotypes between healthy human individuals. Overall study findings and caveats: Blood was the only sampled material, and tissue repertoires likely differ.

Some clones are missing from TCRdb's copy, which holds only in-frame ones; the method was immunoSEQ multiplex PCR. The sample holds about 2 million clones, about 95% seen once. The CDR3 sequence is 11 residues long. The V end lost 9 bases, the J end lost 7 bases, and 10 bases lay between the germline ends. Germline V gene sequence: CDR1 LNHDA, CDR2 SQIVND (reference sequence). The sample comprised naive CD8+ T cells sorted from blood. The V and J genes are TRBV19 and TRBJ2-1, with a weak D call TRBD1 (6 bases). This receptor was taken from a man younger than 30 in good health. CDR3 region: CASADRNEQFF. CDR3 in DNA: TGTGCCAGCGCTGACAGGAATGAGCAGTTCTTC.